This entry features one T cell receptor (beta chain) sequence. The antigen is undetermined. These data are taken from a study of memory CD4+ T cells and cytomegalovirus serostatus. Study-wide context: Donors were healthy Belgian adults, under ten CMV seropositive and 20 to 25 seronegative. Regarding the study as a whole: 67 of 164 known CMV-associated TCRbeta sequences appeared in CD4+ memory.

Single viable CD3+CD4+CD8-CD45RO+ cells were sorted as the memory CD4+ T cells. CMV serostatus came from serum IgG against pp150, pp28, p38, p52. Germline V gene lookup returns CDR1 SGHNT and CDR2 YYREEE (reference sequence). Trimming left V 4 bases short and J 7 bases short, with 20 bases between. The CDR3 length is 15 residues. Authors' processing steps: After removing out-of-frame reads, around 2,100,000 distinct TCRbeta sequences remained. Data came from immunoSEQ multiplex PCR; TCRdb stores just in-frame clones and leaves some out. V, J and clone size were drawn from that table, and D and trimming were deduced from the DNA. Among about 52,000 clones listed, roughly three quarters were seen once.

This clonotype was sampled from an adult in good health and CMV-seronegative. The rearrangement joins TRBV5-4 to TRBJ1-2; the D gene is possibly TRBD1 (5 bases). Sequenced: memory CD4+ T cells from blood. The CDR3 coding sequence is TGTGCCAGCAGCCCCCCCGCAGGGCAGATAGGTGGCTACACCTTC. This sequence encodes CASSPPAGQIGGYTF.